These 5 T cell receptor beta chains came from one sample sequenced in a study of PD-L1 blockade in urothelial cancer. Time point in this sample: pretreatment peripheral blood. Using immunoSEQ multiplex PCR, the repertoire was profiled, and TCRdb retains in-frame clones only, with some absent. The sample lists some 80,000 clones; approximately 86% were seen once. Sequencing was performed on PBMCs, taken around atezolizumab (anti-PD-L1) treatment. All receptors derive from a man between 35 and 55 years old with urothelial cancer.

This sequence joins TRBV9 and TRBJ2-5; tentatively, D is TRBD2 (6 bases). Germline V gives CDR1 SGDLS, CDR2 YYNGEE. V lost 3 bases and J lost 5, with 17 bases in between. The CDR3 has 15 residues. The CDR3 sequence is CASSEGGVVRETQYF. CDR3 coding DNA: TGTGCCAGCAGCGAAGGAGGGGTGGTTCGGGAGACCCAGTACTTC.

The CDR3 sequence is CTVGLTNNEQFF. CDR3 sequence (DNA): TGCACCGTGGGGCTAACCAACAATGAGCAGTTCTTC. V usage is TRBV29-1 and J usage is TRBJ2-1; D possibly corresponds to TRBD1 (5 bases). The CDR3 is 12 amino acids. Germline CDR1 SQVTM, CDR2 ANQGSEA.

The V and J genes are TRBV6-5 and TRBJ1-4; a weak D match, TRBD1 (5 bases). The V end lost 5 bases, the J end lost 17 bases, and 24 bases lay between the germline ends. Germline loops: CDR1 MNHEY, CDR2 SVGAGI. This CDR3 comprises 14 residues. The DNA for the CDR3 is TGTGCCAGCAGTCCGACACAGGCCGGCGGTTACGTATTTTTT. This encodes CASSPTQAGGYVFF.

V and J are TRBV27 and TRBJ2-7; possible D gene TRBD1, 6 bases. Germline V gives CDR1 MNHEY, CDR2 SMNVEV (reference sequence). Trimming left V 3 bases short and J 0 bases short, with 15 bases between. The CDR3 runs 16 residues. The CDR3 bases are TGTGCCAGCAGTTTGCAGGGGCCAGGGATCTCCTACGAGCAGTACTTC. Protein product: CASSLQGPGISYEQYF.

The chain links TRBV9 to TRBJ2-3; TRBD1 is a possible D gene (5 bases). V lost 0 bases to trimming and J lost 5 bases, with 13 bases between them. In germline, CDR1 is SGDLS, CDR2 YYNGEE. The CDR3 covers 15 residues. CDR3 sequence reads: CASSVAGFDVDTQYF. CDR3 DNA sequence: TGTGCCAGCAGCGTAGCAGGGTTTGATGTAGATACGCAGTATTTT.